The 14 T cell receptor beta chains below were found in one sample sequenced in a study of T cell responses to AZD1222 COVID-19 vaccine. Sequencing used immunoSEQ multiplex PCR; TCRdb keeps in-frame clones, though not all of them. Among under 150,000 clones listed, roughly 92% were seen once. This specimen consisted of peripheral blood, obtained on day 0 of AZD1222 vaccination. The source is an adult in good health.

The chain has TRBV27 and TRBJ2-2; 8 bases align to TRBD1. The V gene end was trimmed by 5 bases and the J gene end by 4 bases; junction bases not matched to a gene: 3. This CDR3 comprises 14 residues. The germline gives CDR1 MNHEY, CDR2 SMNVEV (reference sequence). The CDR3 region is CASSEQGGTGELFF. DNA for the CDR3: TGTGCCAGCAGTGAACAGGGGGGCACCGGGGAGCTGTTTTTT.

The chain couples TRBV9 to TRBJ2-3; D possibly uses TRBD1 or TRBD2 (5 bases each). The V end was cut by 5 bases, the J end by 2 bases, with 6 bases between. Germline V lookup: CDR1 SGDLS, CDR2 YYNGEE. CDR3 length equals 12 residues. CDR3 region: CASRGDTDTQYF. The CDR3 region has the DNA TGTGCCAGCAGGGGGGACACAGATACGCAGTATTTT.

The chain recombines TRBV5-1 with TRBJ2-7; 12 bases align to TRBD2. Trimming took 6 bases from V and 1 from J; bases not matched to a gene: 5. The CDR3 spans 15 residues. Per germline, CDR1 SGHRS and CDR2 YFSETQ. In nucleotides, the CDR3 is TGCGCCAGCACCGCGCTAGCGGGAGGGTCCTACGAGCAGTACTTC. This translates into CASTALAGGSYEQYF.

This chain joins TRBV18 and TRBJ2-5, with a weak D call TRBD2 (6 bases). V lost 4 bases and J lost 2, with 8 bases in between. Germline CDR1 reads KGHSH; CDR2 reads LQKENI. The CDR3 length is 13 residues. The CDR3: CASSLGLQETQYF. The CDR3 region has the DNA TGTGCCAGCTCACTGGGACTTCAAGAGACCCAGTACTTC.

The chain has TRBV2 and TRBJ2-7, with 8 bases that match TRBD2. V gave up 3 bases and J gave up 3 bases; unmatched junction bases: 7. This CDR3 spans 15 amino acids. Germline V gene lookup returns CDR1 SNHLY and CDR2 FYNNEI. The CDR3 spells CASSESPGRVYEQYF. The DNA of the CDR3 is TGTGCCAGCAGTGAGAGCCCCGGGAGGGTCTACGAGCAGTACTTC. Full variable domain (remainder filled in from reference TRBV2 and TRBJ2-7): EPEVTQTPSHQVTQMGQEVILRCVPISNHLYFYWYRQILGQKVEFLVSFYNNEISEKSEIFDDQFSVERPDGSNFTLKIRSTKLEDSAMYFCASSESPGRVYEQYFGPGTRLTVT.

This chain connects TRBV5-4 to TRBJ2-5; D uncertain. This CDR3 has 14 residues. The V gene lost 2 bases and the J gene lost 2 bases, with 10 bases spanning the gap. Germline values: CDR1 SGHNT, CDR2 YYREEE (reference sequence). In DNA, the CDR3 is TGTGCCAGCAGCTTTGGCCAGGCACAAGAGACCCAGTACTTC. This encodes CASSFGQAQETQYF.

This clone was counted a single time. This chain joins TRBV6-1 and TRBJ1-2, with no clear D. Germline V gene sequence: CDR1 MNHNS, CDR2 SASEGT. This CDR3 contains 15 residues. V dropped 1 base and J dropped 7 bases, with 16 bases sitting between them. CDR3 protein: CASSEEVASRGGYTF. DNA of the CDR3: TGTGCCAGCAGTGAAGAAGTAGCCTCCCGTGGTGGCTACACCTTC.

This chain connects TRBV10-2 to TRBJ2-5; TRBD1 or TRBD2 may be the D gene (5 bases each). CDR3 length: 14 residues. Trimming took off 3 bases at V and 5 bases at J, with 13 bases between the two ends. From germline, CDR1 is WSHSY and CDR2 SAAADI. The CDR3 region is CASSELNRGETQYF. The CDR3 region has the DNA TGCGCCAGCAGTGAACTTAATCGGGGCGAGACCCAGTACTTC.

The rearrangement joins TRBV18 to TRBJ2-1, with D possibly matching TRBD1 (5 bases). V shed 1 base and J shed 7 bases, with 20 bases lying between them. Germline V lookup: CDR1 KGHSH, CDR2 LQKENI. This CDR3 is built from 17 residues. The CDR3 here is CASSPRSGNRVTNEQFF. CDR3 nucleotide sequence: TGTGCCAGCTCACCACGATCAGGGAACCGCGTTACAAATGAGCAGTTCTTC.

V gene TRBV28 combines with J gene TRBJ2-7, with TRBD1 matching 9 bases. With 6 bases clipped from V and 3 bases from J, the junction kept 18 bases outside the gene matches. CDR3 length: 18 amino acids. Germline CDR1 is MDHEN and CDR2 is SYDVKM. Here the CDR3 DNA reads TGTGCCAGCAGCTACACCCGGGACAGGGTTAATACTTTCTACGAGCAGTACTTC. This translates into CASSYTRDRVNTFYEQYF. The variable domain in full, with the rest retrieved from reference TRBV28 and TRBJ2-7, is DVKVTQSSRYLVKRTGEKVFLECVQDMDHENMFWYRQDPGLGLRLIYFSYDVKMKEKGDIPEGYSVSREKKERFSLILESASTNQTSMYLCASSYTRDRVNTFYEQYFGPGTRLTVT.

This chain connects TRBV5-6 to TRBJ1-1; D gene ambiguous. Germline CDR1 is SGHDT and CDR2 is YYEEEE. V was cut by 0 bases and J by 1 base, with 7 bases left in between. CDR3 length: 14 residues. CDR3 sequence: CASSLVSKNTEAFF. As DNA, the CDR3 is TGTGCCAGCAGCTTGGTGAGTAAGAACACTGAAGCTTTCTTT.

The chain recombines TRBV10-3 with TRBJ2-7; unclear D gene. Germline-derived CDR1 and CDR2 are ENHRY and SYGVKD. Trimming took 3 bases from V and 0 from J, leaving 9 bases between them. CDR3 length equals 14 residues. This CDR3 is CAISDRQTSYEQYF. In DNA, the CDR3 is TGTGCCATCAGTGACCGACAAACCTCCTACGAGCAGTACTTC.

J is TRBJ2-5 and V is TRBV7-2, with 8 bases that match TRBD2. The CDR3 contains 15 residues. Germline V gene sequence: CDR1 SGHTA, CDR2 FQGNSA. After removal of 2 bases from V and 4 bases from J, the junction contained 6 bases not matched to a gene. The CDR3 nucleotides read TGTGCCAGCAGCTTACTCGGGGGGGCGGCAGAGACCCAGTACTTC. This gives the protein CASSLLGGAAETQYF. Combining the CDR3 with reference TRBV7-2 and TRBJ2-5 gives the whole variable domain GAGVSQSPSNKVTEKGKDVELRCDPISGHTALYWYRQSLGQGLEFLIYFQGNSAPDKSGLPSDRFSAERTGGSVSTLTIQRTQQEDSAVYLCASSLLGGAAETQYFGPGTRLLVL.

This chain joins TRBV5-1 and TRBJ2-7; 7 bases align to TRBD1. In germline, CDR1 is SGHRS, CDR2 YFSETQ. Germline trimming cut 0 bases from V and 2 bases from J; bases unmatched to any gene: 2. The CDR3 length is 14 residues. The CDR3 here is CASSLEGAPYEQYF. The DNA of the CDR3 is TGCGCCAGCAGCTTGGAGGGGGCCCCCTACGAGCAGTACTTC. The whole variable domain, remainder taken from reference TRBV5-1 and TRBJ2-7, is KAGVTQTPRYLIKTRGQQVTLSCSPISGHRSVSWYQQTPGQGLQFLFEYFSETQRNKGNFPGRFSGRQFSNSRSEMNVSTLELGDSALYLCASSLEGAPYEQYFGPGTRLTVT.